This T cell receptor beta chain is drawn from a study of blood T cell repertoires in COVID-19. Original analysis: Estimation of nucleated cell counts relied on the amplification of reference gene primers. Sequencing used immunoSEQ multiplex PCR; TCRdb keeps in-frame clones, though not all of them. V and J calls and clone size are copied from that table; D and trimming were computed from the DNA. This sample has nearly 350,000 clones, with around 86% found just once. V shed 0 bases, J shed 3 bases, and the junction held 18 bases outside the gene matches. This CDR3 is built from 21 residues. While infection was still active, Seattle patients were enrolled and then followed longitudinally.

Material for sequencing was peripheral blood. This TCR derives from a woman in her forties or fifties with COVID-19, enrolled during active disease. The rearrangement uses TRBV5-3 and TRBJ2-4; 10 positions match TRBD2. TRBV5-3 is reported as an ORF; its role is uncertain. CDR3 residues: CARSLAAGGLAHFRLKNIQYF. In DNA, the CDR3 is TGTGCCAGAAGCTTGGCGGCAGGGGGACTAGCGCACTTCCGCCTCAAAAACATTCAGTACTTC.